This TCR beta chain was documented in a study of regulatory T cells in long-lasting Graves disease. Study-level results: Persistent disease favored TRBV28, TRBJ1-2 and TRBJ2-5.

The CDR3 spans 15 residues. Trimming took 5 bases from V and 9 from J, leaving 20 bases between them. Germline V lookup: CDR1 SGHVS, CDR2 FQNEAQ. Turning to this clonotype: The antigen is not known.

Regarding time point: newly diagnosed GD, antithyroid drugs for less than 3 months. From PBMCs, RNA was extracted and then used to make the TCR library. HTBI primers from iRepertoire and Arm-PCR of CDR3 regions yielded the TCR beta libraries. MiXCR, run by TCRdb on the multiplex PCR reads, gives a single entry per CDR3 protein. The sample holds about 440,000 distinct CDR3 sequences, about 17% seen once. These data were likewise used in another study, on T cells in Graves' hyperthyroidism and ophthalmopathy. That report adds: Stable Graves' hyperthyroidism denoted no ophthalmopathy progression over 18 months. Ophthalmopathy was separated from stable hyperthyroidism by a 13 V-J model. Ophthalmopathy, as predicted by the model, came a median roughly 6.8 months after the prediction.

The sequence was collected from a woman aged 25 to 39 with Graves disease. V usage is TRBV7-8 and J usage is TRBJ1-5, with a tentative D call TRBD1 (6 bases). The starting material was peripheral blood mononuclear cells (PBMCs), obtained at new diagnosis, from a patient treated with antithyroid drugs. The CDR3 region has the DNA TGTGCCAGCAGCCCGGGGGCGGGGCCCTCAACGCCCCAGCATTTT. It yields the protein CASSPGAGPSTPQHF.